This TCR beta chain was recovered during a study of blood T cell repertoires in COVID-19. Study-level background: PBMCs, B-cell-depleted T cells, or T cells provided the cDNA or gDNA that made up the material.

This CDR3 region has 16 residues. Per germline, CDR1 SGHDT and CDR2 YYEEEE. With V trimmed by 4 bases and J by 7 bases, 13 bases remained unmatched. Original analysis: Reference gene primer amplification gave estimated nucleated cell counts. Sequenced by immunoSEQ multiplex PCR; TCRdb stores in-frame clones only, minus some. Clonal size and the V and J genes are those of that table, whereas D and trimming came from the DNA. There are 120,000 or so clones in the sample; 82% occur only once, and roughly 12% lies in the top ten. Material for sequencing was peripheral blood. The sequence was obtained from a human donor in a cohort sampled during active COVID-19. V is TRBV5-6 and J is TRBJ1-4; 7 bases map to TRBD1. The CDR3 protein is CASSPGQSLFGEKLFF. The DNA for the CDR3 is TGTGCCAGCAGCCCGGGACAGAGCCTCTTTGGTGAAAAACTGTTTTTT.